The 7 T cell receptor beta chains listed next were all sequenced from one sample in a study of Ad26.COV2.S vaccination and SARS-CoV-2 variants. Treatment here: roughly 20 received Ad26.COV2.S at low or high dose, single or two shots; several received placebo; per-sample allocation not given. Following the first vaccine or placebo injection, samples were taken on day 63. Clones were sequenced by immunoSEQ multiplex PCR, and TCRdb holds only the in-frame ones, with some missing. Here the sample spans about 420,000 clones, approximately 90% being singletons. The sequencing here drew on peripheral blood, taken in a trial of Ad26.COV2.S vaccine versus placebo. The receptors here all came from a person aged 18-60 years who received the Ad26.COV2.S COVID-19 vaccine or a placebo.

This clone has just one count. The CDR3 sequence: CASSPTDAKNIQYF. DNA for the CDR3: TGTGCCAGCAGTCCTACCGATGCCAAAAACATTCAGTACTTC. This sequence joins TRBV28 and TRBJ2-4; D gene ambiguous. The CDR3 is made up of 14 amino acids. V shed 5 bases and J shed 1 base, with 9 bases lying between them. Looked up from germline, CDR1 is MDHEN and CDR2 is SYDVKM.

This rearrangement joins TRBV28 to TRBJ1-2; D remains unclear. The germline gives CDR1 MDHEN, CDR2 SYDVKM. With 8 bases removed from V and 2 bases from J, the gap between germline ends came to 12 bases. The CDR3 has 13 amino acids. CDR3: CASHTGPNYGYTF. In DNA, the CDR3 is TGTGCCAGCCACACTGGACCGAACTATGGCTACACCTTC.

CDR3 sequence: CASSTFGPSNTGELFF. CDR3 nucleotides: TGTGCCAGCAGCACCTTTGGACCTTCGAACACCGGGGAGCTGTTTTTT. V usage is TRBV7-8 and J usage is TRBJ2-2; D not resolved. The CDR3 is made up of 16 amino acids. The germline gives CDR1 SGHVS, CDR2 FQNEAQ. The V end was cut by 5 bases, the J end by 0 bases, with 13 bases between.

The chain uses TRBV7-8 and TRBJ2-5; D is ambiguous. The CDR3 has 14 residues. Germline-derived CDR1 and CDR2 are SGHVS and FQNEAQ. Trimming left V 5 bases short and J 3 bases short, with 13 bases between. CDR3: CASSPLGLKETQYF. CDR3 in DNA: TGTGCCAGCAGCCCTCTGGGGTTAAAAGAGACCCAGTACTTC.

This chain connects TRBV19 to TRBJ1-2; D gene ambiguous. The V end was cut by 3 bases, the J end by 5 bases, with 10 bases between. The CDR3 sequence is 13 residues long. Germline loops: CDR1 LNHDA, CDR2 SQIVND (reference sequence). For the CDR3, the DNA is TGTGCCAGTAGTATTAGATTGGAATATGGCTACACCTTC. Translation: CASSIRLEYGYTF.

This clone showed up just once. The chain links TRBV19 to TRBJ1-5; D is undetermined. The germline V and J ends were trimmed by 9 bases and 0 bases, with 24 bases remaining between them. CDR1 LNHDA and CDR2 SQIVND come from the germline V gene (reference sequence). CDR3 length equals 18 residues. DNA of the CDR3: TGTGCCAGCATGCCCGGCCAATTTTGGGGTACTAGCAATCAGCCCCAGCATTTT. Amino acids: CASMPGQFWGTSNQPQHF.

V is TRBV5-6 and J is TRBJ2-2; TRBD2 matches 12 bases. Germline CDR1 and CDR2: SGHDT and YYEEEE. The V and J ends lost 4 bases and 5 bases, in that order; junction bases with no gene match: 9. CDR3 size: 17 residues. This CDR3 is CASSALKLAGGTGELFF. CDR3 nucleotides: TGTGCCAGCAGCGCCTTAAAACTAGCGGGGGGTACCGGGGAGCTGTTTTTT.